The 17 T cell receptor beta chains below were found in one sample sequenced in a study of T cells in localized non-small cell lung cancer. Data came from immunoSEQ multiplex PCR; TCRdb stores just in-frame clones and leaves some out. Here the sample spans around 5,400 clones, about 85% being singletons. Sequencing used PBMCs, obtained before any cancer treatment. The receptor set was obtained from a woman aged 35-70 years with stage II lung adenocarcinoma.

The chain joins TRBV7-9 to TRBJ2-1; possible D gene TRBD2, 6 bases. The CDR3 extends over 12 amino acids. CDR1 SEHNR and CDR2 FQNEAQ come from the germline V gene (reference sequence). The V end lost 5 bases, the J end lost 6 bases, and 8 bases lay between the germline ends. CDR3 amino acids: CASSRELNEQFF. The CDR3 region has the DNA TGTGCCAGCAGCCGGGAGCTCAATGAGCAGTTCTTC.

The chain recombines TRBV7-8 with TRBJ2-1; D not certain. The CDR3 sequence is 12 residues long. The germline gives CDR1 SGHVS, CDR2 FQNEAQ. Deletions cut 5 bases from V and 7 bases from J, with 9 bases between. This chain's CDR3 is CASSPAMNEQFF. The CDR3, as DNA: TGTGCCAGCAGCCCAGCTATGAATGAGCAGTTCTTC.

The chain is built from TRBV10-3 and TRBJ1-2, with D unclear. The ends were cut back, 0 bases at V and 4 bases at J, with 3 bases in the middle. In germline, CDR1 is ENHRY, CDR2 SYGVKD. The CDR3 contains 12 residues. CDR3 sequence (DNA): TGTGCCATCAGTGAGTCGGCCTATGGCTACACCTTC. Translation gives CAISESAYGYTF.

V gene TRBV11-2 combines with J gene TRBJ1-4, with D unresolved. V lost 1 base and J lost 5, with 8 bases in between. The CDR3 runs to 14 residues. The germline V gene encodes CDR1 SGHAT and CDR2 FQNNGV. The CDR3 DNA follows: TGTGCCAGCAGCTTAGGGGCGGAGAATGAAAAACTGTTTTTT. It yields the protein CASSLGAENEKLFF.

CDR3 in amino acids: CASTSGGPTNTEAFF. CDR3 DNA sequence: TGTGCCAGCACCTCGGGGGGGCCAACGAACACTGAAGCTTTCTTT. V usage is TRBV5-6 and J usage is TRBJ1-1; the D gene is possibly TRBD1 (6 bases). The germline V gene has CDR1 SGHDT and CDR2 YYEEEE. Trimming shortened V by 6 bases and J by 1 base, and 16 bases separated the two germline ends. The CDR3 has 15 residues.

J is TRBJ1-1 and V is TRBV7-6, with a possible D match to TRBD1 (5 bases). V lost 7 bases and J 4 bases, leaving 10 bases between the germline ends. This CDR3 has 12 amino acids. Germline values: CDR1 SGHVS, CDR2 FNYEAQ. Written as DNA, the CDR3 is TGTGCCAGCACCCAGGGCGGCACTGAAGCTTTCTTT. It encodes CASTQGGTEAFF.

The chain employs TRBV19 and TRBJ2-1, with 11 bases lining up with TRBD1. The CDR3 extends over 17 amino acids. V trimming: 3 bases; J trimming: 9 bases; junction bases outside the gene matches: 13. Germline V gene data show CDR1 as LNHDA and CDR2 as SQIVND (reference sequence). CDR3 loop: CASSIFSGTGGSGEQFF. The CDR3, as DNA: TGTGCCAGTAGTATCTTTTCAGGGACAGGGGGTTCTGGTGAGCAGTTCTTC.

V is TRBV30 and J is TRBJ2-7; 10 bases line up with TRBD2. The germline CDR1 and CDR2 sequences are GTSNPN and SVGIG (reference sequence). V gave up 3 bases and J gave up 4 bases; unmatched junction bases: 9. The CDR3 length is 15 residues. The CDR3 spells CAWSTLAGENYEQYF. The CDR3 DNA reads TGTGCCTGGAGCACTCTAGCGGGAGAAAATTACGAGCAGTACTTC.

This chain joins TRBV7-9 and TRBJ1-5, with D unresolved. V dropped 1 base and J dropped 0 bases, with 13 bases sitting between them. This CDR3 comprises 17 residues. Germline loops: CDR1 SEHNR, CDR2 FQNEAQ (reference sequence). The CDR3 DNA follows: TGTGCCAGCAGCTTAGGGACCGGACCGACTAGCAATCAGCCCCAGCATTTT. Residues: CASSLGTGPTSNQPQHF.

The CDR3 reads CASSQIPSDSSYNEQFF. The CDR3 DNA is TGCGCCAGCAGCCAGATACCTAGCGACAGCTCCTACAATGAGCAGTTCTTC. The J gene is TRBJ2-1, the V gene TRBV5-1, with D tentatively TRBD2 (6 bases). The CDR3 is 17 amino acids. Germline lookup yields CDR1 SGHRS and CDR2 YFSETQ. The V end lost 4 bases, the J end lost 0 bases, and 17 bases lay between the germline ends.

This chain joins TRBV6-5 and TRBJ1-1; D is unclear. This CDR3 is built from 15 residues. V was pared by 2 bases and J by 4 bases, with 14 bases between. Germline V gene sequence: CDR1 MNHEY, CDR2 SVGAGI. The CDR3 coding sequence is TGTGCCAGCAGTTACACTGGACGGATGACCACTGAAGCTTTCTTT. It codes for CASSYTGRMTTEAFF.

The chain employs TRBV7-3 and TRBJ1-1; D gene uncertain. Trimming pared 5 bases from V and 0 bases from J, leaving 7 bases between. The CDR3 totals 13 residues. Germline V lookup: CDR1 SGHTA, CDR2 FQGTGA. The CDR3 loop is CASSGSLNTEAFF. The CDR3 DNA is TGTGCCAGCAGCGGTTCATTGAACACTGAAGCTTTCTTT.

J is TRBJ1-5 and V is TRBV6-5; TRBD1 aligns across 7 bases. Germline trimming cut 2 bases from V and 1 base from J; bases unmatched to any gene: 2. The CDR3 is made up of 15 amino acids. Germline lookup yields CDR1 MNHEY and CDR2 SVGAGI. CDR3 sequence reads: CASSYDRASNQPQHF. The CDR3 nucleotides read TGTGCCAGCAGTTACGACAGGGCGAGCAATCAGCCCCAGCATTTT.

The chain joins TRBV28 to TRBJ1-3; 7 bases line up with TRBD1. CDR3 length: 20 residues. J was trimmed by 0 bases and V by 2 bases; bases with no gene match: 16. Germline V CDR1 and CDR2: MDHEN, SYDVKM. The CDR3 protein is CASSLEWVGGRESSGNTIYF. The CDR3 nucleotides are TGTGCCAGCAGTTTAGAGTGGGTAGGGGGCAGGGAGAGCTCTGGAAACACCATATATTTT.

The rearrangement joins TRBV7-9 to TRBJ1-1; the D gene is possibly TRBD1 (5 bases). The CDR3 is 12 residues long. V gave up 2 bases and J gave up 8 bases, with 9 bases separating them. Germline assignment: CDR1 SEHNR and CDR2 FQNEAQ (reference sequence). The CDR3 DNA reads as TGTGCCAGCAGCTTAAAAGACAGCGAAGCTTTCTTT. Protein: CASSLKDSEAFF.

The V gene is TRBV27, the J gene TRBJ2-3; TRBD1 or TRBD2 may be the D gene (6 bases each). The germline gives CDR1 MNHEY, CDR2 SMNVEV (reference sequence). The V gene lost 6 bases and the J gene lost 1 base, with 14 bases spanning the gap. The CDR3 has 15 amino acids. In nucleotides, the CDR3 is TGTGCCAGCAGACCGGGGGCTAGCGGCACAGATACGCAGTATTTT. Amino acid sequence: CASRPGASGTDTQYF.

The chain is built from TRBV27 and TRBJ2-3, with 9 bases lining up with TRBD2. Germline CDR1 and CDR2: MNHEY and SMNVEV (reference sequence). The CDR3 length is 19 residues. The junction had 14 bases not matched to a gene; V was cut back by 2 bases and J by 2 bases. The CDR3 DNA sequence: TGTGCCAGCAGTTTAAGGCCCCCCGGGGGCGGGAGGGCCACAGATACGCAGTATTTT. Residues: CASSLRPPGGGRATDTQYF.